Shown below are 5 T cell receptor beta chains from a single sample sequenced in a study of cytomegalovirus exposure and HLA in healthy donors (dated by TCRdb to 2016 to 2017). The protocol used for the library was the immunoSEQ multiplex PCR assay. For the multiplex PCR, a mixture combining 60 forward primers for TCR Vbeta segments and 13 reverse primers for TCR Jbeta segments was used. Held by TCRdb, this immuneACCESS table contains in-frame sequences only and omits some clones. Under half of the omission traces to an unresolved V gene where checked; the cause of the rest is unknown. In all, the sample holds roughly 200,000 clones, and 80% to 85% of those were seen once. The ten largest clonotypes hold less than 2% of the sample. Sequencing input: PBMCs. The receptors originated from a young woman in good health and CMV-seronegative.

The V and J genes are TRBV6-1 and TRBJ2-2; tentative D call: TRBD1 (7 bases). CDR3 length: 14 amino acids. Germline CDR1 MNHNS, CDR2 SASEGT. V lost 8 bases to trimming and J lost 1 base, with 11 bases between them. CDR3 region: CASRQGGNTGELFF. The CDR3 nucleotides are TGTGCCAGCCGCCAGGGGGGGAACACCGGGGAGCTGTTTTTT.

This clone showed up just once. The J gene is TRBJ1-4, the V gene TRBV25-1; D not resolved. Germline V CDR1 and CDR2: MGHDK, SYGVNS. The CDR3 is 15 residues long. Trimming cost V 0 bases and J 0 bases, with 5 bases left between them. The CDR3 sequence is CASSEYSSTNEKLFF. The CDR3 bases are TGTGCCAGCAGTGAATACAGTTCAACTAATGAAAAACTGTTTTTT.

The chain uses TRBV30 and TRBJ2-6; 9 nucleotides match TRBD1. The CDR3 is 16 amino acids. CDR1 is GTSNPN and CDR2 is SVGIG in the germline V gene (reference sequence). Unmatched junction bases numbered 7, after V lost 5 bases and J lost 2 bases. The CDR3 nucleotides are TGTGCCTGGGCTACAGGGGGCAAAGCTGGGGCCAACGTCCTGACTTTC. Translation: CAWATGGKAGANVLTF.

This chain links TRBV19 with TRBJ1-1; D might be TRBD1 (6 bases). The CDR3 is 16 amino acids. Per germline, CDR1 LNHDA and CDR2 SQIVND (reference sequence). V lost 3 bases, J lost 1 base, and 15 bases lay in between. Here the CDR3 DNA reads TGTGCCAGTAGTATCGGGGGGCTGGTTAAGAACACTGAAGCTTTCTTT. Its protein product is CASSIGGLVKNTEAFF.

The chain recombines TRBV5-8 with TRBJ2-5; the match to TRBD2 covers 11 bases. The V gene end was trimmed by 3 bases and the J gene end by 4 bases; junction bases not matched to a gene: 11. This CDR3 comprises 17 residues. Germline CDR1 is SGHTS and CDR2 is YDEGEE. CDR3 region: CASSSGSLAGGGETQYF. In DNA form, the CDR3 reads TGTGCCAGCAGCTCAGGGTCGCTAGCGGGAGGTGGAGAGACCCAGTACTTC.